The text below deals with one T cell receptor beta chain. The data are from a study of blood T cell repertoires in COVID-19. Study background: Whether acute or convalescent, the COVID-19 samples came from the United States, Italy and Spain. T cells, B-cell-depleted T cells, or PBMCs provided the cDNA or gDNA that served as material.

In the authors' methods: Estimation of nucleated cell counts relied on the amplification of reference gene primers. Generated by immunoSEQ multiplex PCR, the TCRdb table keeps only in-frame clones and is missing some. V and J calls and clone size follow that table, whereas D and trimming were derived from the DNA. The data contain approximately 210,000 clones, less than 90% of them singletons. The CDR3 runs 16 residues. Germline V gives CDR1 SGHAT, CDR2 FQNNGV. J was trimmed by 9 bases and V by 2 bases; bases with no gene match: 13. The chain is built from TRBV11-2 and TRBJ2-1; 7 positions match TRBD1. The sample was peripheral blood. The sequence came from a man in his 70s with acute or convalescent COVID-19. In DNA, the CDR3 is TGTGCCAGCAGCTTAAGGGGAACGAAAGGGGGCTCTGAGCAGTTCTTC. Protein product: CASSLRGTKGGSEQFF.